These T cell receptor beta chains were read from a single sample in a study of CD8+ T cells in alopecia areata. Libraries were prepared by immunoSEQ multiplex PCR; TCRdb keeps only in-frame clonotypes and omits some of them. This table has some 120,000 clones, around 60% appearing once. Here the sequenced sample was CD4+ T cells sorted from blood, taken at week 4, from a patient treated with tofacitinib. These TCRs come from a human donor with alopecia areata. Each CDR3 is given with its conserved first and last residue. The order of the fields is D gene, V gene, clone size, J gene, CDR3 protein. D genes are given only for firm matches. Some rows have no size entry. The others give once, few or many, or a class for an expanded clone.

.	TRBV2	.	TRBJ2-7	CASSDHYEQYF
TRBD2	TRBV30	.	TRBJ2-1	CAWNVGTSGPDEQFF
.	TRBV4-3	.	TRBJ2-2	CASSQDPGQNTGELFF
.	TRBV7-9	.	TRBJ2-3	CASSQGGGTDTQYF
TRBD1	TRBV5-4	.	TRBJ2-7	CASSVDRGPYEQYF
.	TRBV29-1	.	TRBJ1-3	CSVDSDGNTIYF
.	TRBV5-1	.	TRBJ2-3	CASSLSSRTDTQYF
.	TRBV5-1	.	TRBJ2-2	CASSLVGSGELFF
.	TRBV2	.	TRBJ1-1	CASSGGGTEAFF
TRBD2	TRBV29-1	.	TRBJ2-3	CSVAPYGRGGDTQYF
TRBD1	TRBV10-3	.	TRBJ2-7	CAIRGDRATYEQYF
TRBD2	TRBV6-5	.	TRBJ2-4	CASSYGGESKNIQYF
.	TRBV7-2	.	TRBJ2-3	CASSVQVQGTDTQYF
TRBD2	TRBV14	.	TRBJ2-3	CASSQGVSGSGTDTQYF
TRBD1	TRBV27	.	TRBJ2-1	CASRRTGGNEQFF
.	TRBV23-1	.	TRBJ2-1	CASSPRGGLPLDEQFF
TRBD1	TRBV4-1	few	TRBJ2-1	CASSQGQGAQSSYNEQFF
TRBD1	TRBV7-3	.	TRBJ1-1	CASSARDRGRAFF
TRBD2	TRBV30	.	TRBJ2-3	CAWSVMVLSSGNTDTQYF
.	TRBV18	.	TRBJ1-1	CASSPLREDTEAFF
TRBD2	TRBV5-1	.	TRBJ2-7	CASSLQAGVYEQYF
TRBD2	TRBV6-6	.	TRBJ2-5	CASRDTSGPQETQYF